The next 21 T cell receptor beta chains were all read from a single sample in a study of T cell responses to AZD1222 COVID-19 vaccine. The assay was immunoSEQ multiplex PCR, and TCRdb's table has in-frame clones only and misses some. Among more than 110,000 clones, around 88% were seen once, and the ten largest hold approximately 3.5%. Sequencing used peripheral blood, obtained on day 0 of AZD1222 vaccination. The source is an adult in good health.

The V and J genes are TRBV6-5 and TRBJ1-2; D not certain. The CDR3 contains 14 residues. V lost 5 bases to trimming and J lost 0 bases, with 10 bases between them. Germline-derived CDR1 and CDR2 are MNHEY and SVGAGI. The CDR3 reads CASSLSLANYGYTF. As DNA, the CDR3 is TGTGCCAGCAGTCTGTCTTTAGCTAACTATGGCTACACCTTC.

The rearrangement joins TRBV27 to TRBJ1-4; unclear D gene. The ends were cut back, 4 bases at V and 4 bases at J, with 13 bases in the middle. The CDR3 spans 15 residues. Germline V gives CDR1 MNHEY, CDR2 SMNVEV (reference sequence). CDR3 in DNA: TGTGCCAGCAGTTCCTTGGGAGGGTTTAATGAAAAACTGTTTTTT. Its protein is CASSSLGGFNEKLFF. The whole variable domain, filled in from reference TRBV27 and TRBJ1-4, reads EAQVTQNPRYLITVTGKKLTVTCSQNMNHEYMSWYRQDPGLGLRQIYYSMNVEVTDKGDVPEGYKVSRKEKRNFPLILESPSPNQTSLYFCASSSLGGFNEKLFFGSGTQLSVL.

This chain links TRBV7-9 with TRBJ2-1, with a possible D match to TRBD2 (5 bases). V lost 2 bases and J lost 1, with 9 bases in between. Germline CDR1 and CDR2: SEHNR and FQNEAQ (reference sequence). The CDR3 totals 15 residues. The DNA for the CDR3 is TGTGCCAGCAGCTTATCACGGGGTTCCTACAATGAGCAGTTCTTC. Translation gives CASSLSRGSYNEQFF. Using reference TRBV7-9 and TRBJ2-1 for the parts outside the CDR3, the full variable domain is DTGVSQNPRHKITKRGQNVTFRCDPISEHNRLYWYRQTLGQGPEFLTYFQNEAQLEKSRLLSDRFSAERPKGSFSTLEIQRTEQGDSAMYLCASSLSRGSYNEQFFGPGTRLTVL.

This chain connects TRBV19 to TRBJ1-1, with D maybe TRBD1 (6 bases). Germline V CDR1 and CDR2: LNHDA, SQIVND (reference sequence). This CDR3 contains 14 residues. V was clipped by 5 bases and J by 3 bases, with 13 bases between them. CDR3 nucleotides: TGTGCCAGTAGTCCCCAGGGGCTCTACACTGAAGCTTTCTTT. Translated, it gives CASSPQGLYTEAFF.

The V and J genes are TRBV7-2 and TRBJ1-2; possible D gene TRBD1, 5 bases. Trimming removed 8 bases at V and 2 bases at J, with 21 bases between. CDR1 is SGHTA, CDR2 FQGNSA, per germline. The CDR3 runs 16 residues. CDR3 protein: CASVNRIGAENYGYTF. The CDR3 nucleotides read TGTGCCAGCGTAAACCGGATAGGGGCAGAAAACTATGGCTACACCTTC. Looking up the rest from reference TRBV7-2 and TRBJ1-2 gives the full variable domain: GAGVSQSPSNKVTEKGKDVELRCDPISGHTALYWYRQSLGQGLEFLIYFQGNSAPDKSGLPSDRFSAERTGGSVSTLTIQRTQQEDSAVYLCASVNRIGAENYGYTFGSGTRLTVV.

The chain joins TRBV7-2 to TRBJ1-2; possible D gene TRBD1, 5 bases. Trimming shortened V by 1 base and J by 7 bases, and 7 bases separated the two germline ends. The CDR3 is 12 residues long. The V gene's germline CDR1 is SGHTA and CDR2 FQGNSA. CDR3 bases: TGTGCCAGCAGCTTAGATGGGGCTGGCTACACCTTC. It codes for CASSLDGAGYTF.

The rearrangement joins TRBV20-1 to TRBJ1-6, with a weak D call TRBD1 (5 bases). Trimming left V 3 bases short and J 14 bases short, with 20 bases between. The CDR3 contains 14 residues. Germline V gene lookup returns CDR1 DFQATT and CDR2 SNEGSKA (reference sequence). The CDR3: CSASSQGTLDSLHF. CDR3 in DNA: TGCAGTGCTAGTTCCCAGGGTACCCTAGACTCCCTCCACTTT.

The gene calls are TRBV7-8 and TRBJ2-7; D possibly matches TRBD1 or TRBD2 (6 bases each). Germline V gene data show CDR1 as SGHVS and CDR2 as FQNEAQ. CDR3 length: 16 residues. Trimming removed 5 bases from V and 1 base from J, with 18 bases in between. The CDR3 reads CASSRDGGQGSYEQYF. The CDR3 DNA reads as TGTGCCAGCAGCCGAGATGGGGGGCAGGGATCCTACGAGCAGTACTTC.

The chain couples TRBV7-2 to TRBJ2-7, with 10 bases aligning to TRBD2. The V gene end was trimmed by 3 bases and the J gene end by 5 bases; junction bases not matched to a gene: 7. The CDR3 is 15 residues long. Germline loops: CDR1 SGHTA, CDR2 FQGNSA. CDR3 in amino acids: CASSLASGRWNEQYF. CDR3 coding DNA: TGTGCCAGCAGCTTGGCTAGCGGGAGATGGAACGAGCAGTACTTC.

In its sample, this clone was seen once. The chain uses TRBV19 and TRBJ2-7; 10 bases map to TRBD1. The junction had 9 bases not matched to a gene; V was cut back by 5 bases and J by 2 bases. Germline V gives CDR1 LNHDA, CDR2 SQIVND (reference sequence). CDR3 length: 16 residues. CDR3 nucleotides: TGTGCCAGTAGTTTCTCAGAGGACAGGGGGGCCTACGAGCAGTACTTC. Encoded protein: CASSFSEDRGAYEQYF.

This rearrangement joins TRBV14 to TRBJ2-1, with D possibly being TRBD1 (5 bases). This CDR3 region has 15 residues. Trimming shortened V by 1 base and J by 14 bases, and 21 bases separated the two germline ends. CDR1 is SGHDN, CDR2 FVKESK, per germline. This CDR3 reads CASSQGEQTVLDKFF. In DNA, the CDR3 is TGTGCCAGCAGCCAAGGTGAACAGACAGTTCTAGATAAGTTCTTC.

This sequence joins TRBV3-1 (or the pseudogene TRBV3-2) and TRBJ2-5; no clear D. Trimming took 0 bases from V and 2 from J, leaving 13 bases between them. Germline V CDR1 and CDR2: LGHDT, YNNKEL (reference sequence). The CDR3 sequence is 16 residues long. The CDR3: CASSQDFTANQETQYF. The CDR3 bases are TGTGCCAGCAGCCAAGATTTTACGGCCAATCAAGAGACCCAGTACTTC.

The chain recombines TRBV12-3 or TRBV12-4 with TRBJ1-1; no firm D call. The V end lost 3 bases, the J end lost 3 bases, and 8 bases lay between the germline ends. This CDR3 is built from 13 residues. The CDR3 protein is CASSFVEDTEAFF. The CDR3 DNA reads as TGTGCCAGCAGTTTTGTGGAGGACACTGAAGCTTTCTTT.

The rearrangement links TRBV3-1 (or the pseudogene TRBV3-2) to TRBJ2-7; D not resolved. This CDR3 region has 15 residues. Germline-derived CDR1 and CDR2 are LGHDT and YNNKEL (reference sequence). Deletions cut 0 bases from V and 3 bases from J, with 12 bases between. The CDR3 is CASSQERPHGYEQYF. The CDR3 nucleotides read TGTGCCAGCAGCCAAGAGAGGCCCCACGGCTACGAGCAGTACTTC.

V gene TRBV10-3 combines with J gene TRBJ1-1; possibly TRBD1 for D (6 bases). Trimming shortened V by 6 bases and J by 0 bases, and 8 bases separated the two germline ends. CDR3 length: 13 amino acids. In germline, CDR1 is ENHRY, CDR2 SYGVKD. In nucleotides, the CDR3 is TGTGCCATCAGGAGGGACATGAACACTGAAGCTTTCTTT. Protein sequence: CAIRRDMNTEAFF.

This rearrangement joins TRBV27 to TRBJ2-7, with TRBD1 identical over 7 bases. The CDR3 is 15 amino acids. V lost 5 bases to trimming and J lost 4 bases; unmatched junction nucleotides: 11. CDR1 and CDR2 (germline): MNHEY, SMNVEV (reference sequence). This CDR3 is CASSDSGRGYYEQYF. Written as DNA, the CDR3 is TGTGCCAGCAGTGACAGTGGCAGGGGGTATTACGAGCAGTACTTC.

V gene TRBV15 combines with J gene TRBJ1-5; D unclear. Germline assignment: CDR1 LNHNV and CDR2 YYDKDF (reference sequence). This CDR3 is 15 amino acids long. V dropped 1 base and J dropped 7 bases, with 14 bases sitting between them. Written as DNA, the CDR3 is TGTGCCACCAGCAGAGCGCCAGGTATTCGCCAGCCCCAGCATTTT. Residues: CATSRAPGIRQPQHF. Variable domain in full (rest from reference TRBV15 and TRBJ1-5): DAMVIQNPRYQVTQFGKPVTLSCSQTLNHNVMYWYQQKSSQAPKLLFHYYDKDFNNEADTPDNFQSRRPNTSFCFLDIRSPGLGDTAMYLCATSRAPGIRQPQHFGDGTRLSIL.

The chain links TRBV12-3 or TRBV12-4 to TRBJ2-7, with no clear D. V lost 5 bases and J 1 base, leaving 9 bases between the germline ends. This CDR3 comprises 13 residues. The CDR3 bases are TGTGCCAGCAGTCGTGATCATTCCTACGAGCAGTACTTC. The encoded protein is CASSRDHSYEQYF.

The chain is built from TRBV27 and TRBJ2-1; D call uncertain. CDR3 size: 15 residues. CDR1 MNHEY and CDR2 SMNVEV come from the germline V gene (reference sequence). Between the trimmed V and J ends, which lost 2 bases and 2 bases, there was a span of 10 bases. CDR3 loop: CASSLGVSPYNEQFF. Written as DNA, the CDR3 is TGTGCCAGCAGTTTAGGGGTTAGCCCCTACAATGAGCAGTTCTTC.

A remark on this clone: The identical CDR3 is also encoded by other nucleotide sequences in the sample. The J gene is TRBJ2-3, the V gene TRBV5-4; 8 bases map to TRBD2. This CDR3 is 14 amino acids long. After removal of 0 bases from V and 4 bases from J, the junction contained 1 base not matched to a gene. Germline CDR1 and CDR2: SGHNT and YYREEE (reference sequence). The CDR3 DNA reads TGTGCCAGCAGCTTGGCGGGAGGGCCAGATACGCAGTATTTT. Its translation is CASSLAGGPDTQYF.

V usage is TRBV5-8 and J usage is TRBJ2-1; maybe TRBD2 (6 bases). V dropped 6 bases and J dropped 8 bases, with 18 bases sitting between them. The CDR3 covers 14 residues. Germline CDR1 SGHTS, CDR2 YDEGEE. DNA for the CDR3: TGTGCCAGCACCATGGGAGGACATAGCCATGAGCAGTTCTTC. Translated: CASTMGGHSHEQFF.